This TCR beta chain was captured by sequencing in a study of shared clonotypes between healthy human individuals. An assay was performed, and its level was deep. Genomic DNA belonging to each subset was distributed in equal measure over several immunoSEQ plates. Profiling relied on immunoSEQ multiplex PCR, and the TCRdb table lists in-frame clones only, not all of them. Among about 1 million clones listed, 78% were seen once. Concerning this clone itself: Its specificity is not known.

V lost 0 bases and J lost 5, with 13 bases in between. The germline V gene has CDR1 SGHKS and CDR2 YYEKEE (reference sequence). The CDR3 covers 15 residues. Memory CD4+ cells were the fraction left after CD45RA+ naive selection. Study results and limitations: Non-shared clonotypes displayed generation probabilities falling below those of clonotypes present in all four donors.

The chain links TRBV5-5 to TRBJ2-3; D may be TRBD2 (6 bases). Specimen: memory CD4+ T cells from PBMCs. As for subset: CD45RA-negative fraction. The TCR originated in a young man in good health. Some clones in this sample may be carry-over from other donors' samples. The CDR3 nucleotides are TGTGCCAGCAGCTTGGTTGGGGGGTTGCTAGATACGCAGTATTTT. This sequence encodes CASSLVGGLLDTQYF.